This record covers a single T cell receptor (beta chain). Its specificity is unknown. Vbeta (60) and Jbeta (13) primers were used in the PCR. Repertoires were generated with immunoSEQ multiplex PCR, while TCRdb's copy carries only in-frame clones and drops some. The table records under 200,000 clones, roughly 80% of them present only once. The sample originates from a study of cytomegalovirus exposure and HLA in healthy donors. The study's findings and limits: An analysis that was carried out later associated 16,951 TCR beta sequences with HLA alleles at 0.05 false discovery rate.

The specimen sequenced was PBMCs. The source of this sequence is a woman between 35 and 50 years old in good health and CMV-seropositive.

Here the CDR3 reads CASSLSSHTNEQYF. Written as DNA, the CDR3 is TGTGCCAGCAGCTTATCGTCCCACACAAACGAGCAGTACTTC. The chain recombines TRBV7-3 with TRBJ2-7; D not certain. V shed 2 bases and J shed 5 bases, with 13 bases lying between them. The CDR3 is made up of 14 amino acids. Germline CDR1 is SGHTA and CDR2 is FQGTGA.